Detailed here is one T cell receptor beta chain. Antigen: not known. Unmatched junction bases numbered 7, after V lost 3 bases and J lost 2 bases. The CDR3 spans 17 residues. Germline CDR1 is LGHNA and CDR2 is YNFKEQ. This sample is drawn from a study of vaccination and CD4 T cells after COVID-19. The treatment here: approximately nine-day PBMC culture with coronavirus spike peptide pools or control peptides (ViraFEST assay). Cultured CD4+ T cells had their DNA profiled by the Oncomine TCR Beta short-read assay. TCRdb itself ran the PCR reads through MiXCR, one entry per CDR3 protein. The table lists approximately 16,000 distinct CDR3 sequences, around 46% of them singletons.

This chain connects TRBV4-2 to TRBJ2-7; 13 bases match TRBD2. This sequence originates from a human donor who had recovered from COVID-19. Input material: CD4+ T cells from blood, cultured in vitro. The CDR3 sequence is CASSHGLAGAGAYEQYF. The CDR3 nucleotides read TGTGCCAGCAGCCATGGACTAGCGGGAGCGGGAGCCTACGAGCAGTACTTC.